This T cell receptor beta chain was recorded in a study of beta chain features in type 1 diabetes. General study points: Any HLA type influence on TCRB rearrangement was left unresolved here.

V lost 8 bases to trimming and J lost 6 bases, with 13 bases between them. Per germline, CDR1 KGHSH and CDR2 LQKENI. This CDR3 is 13 amino acids long. Expressed TCRB transcripts got sequenced, as all isolated RNA was reverse transcribed. Assay used: immunoSEQ multiplex PCR; TCRdb lists only in-frame clones, some missing. The data hold fewer than 200,000 clones, with 10% to 15% observed a single time. This clone appeared a few times. The antigen remains unidentified. Sequencing used central memory CD4+ T cells from blood. The chain uses TRBV18 and TRBJ1-4; D may be TRBD1 (6 bases). The clonotype comes from a woman between 18 and 30 years old in good health. CDR3 in amino acids: CASQQGLDEKLFF. CDR3 nucleotides: TGTGCCAGCCAACAGGGACTAGATGAAAAACTGTTTTTT.